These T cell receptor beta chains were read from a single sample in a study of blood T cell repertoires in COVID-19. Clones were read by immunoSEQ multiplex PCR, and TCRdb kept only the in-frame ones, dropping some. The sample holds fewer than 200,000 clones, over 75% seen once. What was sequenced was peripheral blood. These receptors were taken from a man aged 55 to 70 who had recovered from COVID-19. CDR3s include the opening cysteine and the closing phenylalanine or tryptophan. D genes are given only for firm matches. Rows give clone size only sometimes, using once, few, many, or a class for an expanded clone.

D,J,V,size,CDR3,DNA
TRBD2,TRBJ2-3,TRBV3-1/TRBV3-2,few,CASSRRSGGASDTQYF,TGTGCCAGCAGCCGACGTAGCGGGGGGGCCTCAGATACGCAGTATTTT
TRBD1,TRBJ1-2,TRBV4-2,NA,CASSQEVQGVHTNYGYTF,TGTGCCAGCAGCCAAGAGGTACAGGGGGTCCATACTAACTATGGCTACACCTTC
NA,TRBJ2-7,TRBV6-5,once,CASKGGANYYEQYF,TGTGCCAGCAAAGGGGGGGCGAACTACTACGAGCAGTACTTC
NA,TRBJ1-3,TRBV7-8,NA,CASSPQGSGNTIYF,TGTGCCAGCAGCCCGCAGGGTTCGGGAAACACCATATATTTT
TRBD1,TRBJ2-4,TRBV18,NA,CASSPPDRGLLRAKNIQYF,TGTGCCAGCTCACCACCGGACAGGGGGCTACTTCGCGCCAAAAACATTCAGTACTTC
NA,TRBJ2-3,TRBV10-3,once,CAISPGEADTQYF,TGTGCCATCAGCCCAGGGGAAGCAGATACGCAGTATTTT
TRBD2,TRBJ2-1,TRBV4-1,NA,CASSQPGTSGANEQFF,TGCGCCAGCAGCCAGCCCGGGACTAGCGGGGCCAATGAGCAGTTCTTC
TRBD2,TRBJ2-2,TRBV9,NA,CASSVDGGASGELFF,TGTGCCAGCAGCGTAGACGGGGGGGCCAGCGGGGAGCTGTTTTTT
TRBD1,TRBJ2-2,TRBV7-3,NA,CASSLGAGGSGELFF,TGTGCCAGCAGCCTTGGAGCAGGGGGATCCGGGGAGCTGTTTTTT
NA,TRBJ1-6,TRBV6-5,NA,CASSQVEPPLHF,TGTGCCAGCAGTCAGGTTGAGCCACCCCTCCACTTT
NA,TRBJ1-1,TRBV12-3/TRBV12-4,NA,CAIRAPPNTEAFF,TGTGCCATCAGGGCACCGCCGAACACTGAAGCTTTCTTT
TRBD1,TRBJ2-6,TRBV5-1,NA,CASSLMGQGSGANVLTF,TGCGCCAGCAGCTTGATGGGACAGGGCTCTGGGGCCAACGTCCTGACTTTC
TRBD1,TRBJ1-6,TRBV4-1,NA,CASSQEVTGVGSPLHF,TGCGCCAGCAGCCAAGAGGTCACAGGGGTCGGGTCACCCCTCCACTTT
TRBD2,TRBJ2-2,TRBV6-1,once,CASSVSGGPSTGELFF,TGTGCCAGCAGTGTAAGCGGGGGGCCTAGCACCGGGGAGCTGTTTTTT
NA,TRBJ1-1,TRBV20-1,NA,CSAALNTEAFF,TGCAGTGCCGCCCTAAACACTGAAGCTTTCTTT
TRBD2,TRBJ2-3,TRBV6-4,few,CASSERGGLTDTQYF,TGTGCCAGCAGTGAGCGGGGGGGGCTCACAGATACGCAGTATTTT
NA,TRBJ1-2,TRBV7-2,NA,CASSLNRDDGYTF,TGTGCCAGCAGCTTAAACAGGGATGACGGCTACACCTTC
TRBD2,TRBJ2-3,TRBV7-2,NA,CASSLGATLGGTQYF,TGTGCCAGCAGCTTAGGAGCGACCCTGGGGGGGACGCAGTATTTT
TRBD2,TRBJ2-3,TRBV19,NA,CASSRPPSGERDTQYF,TGTGCCAGTAGTAGGCCCCCTAGCGGGGAGAGGGATACGCAGTATTTT
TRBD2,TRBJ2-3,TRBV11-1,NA,CASTRGQRGRTDTQYF,TGTGCCAGCACCCGGGGTCAGCGGGGTCGCACAGATACGCAGTATTTT
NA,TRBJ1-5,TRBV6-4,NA,CASSGGGISNQPQHF,TGTGCCAGCAGTGGGGGGGGGATTAGCAATCAGCCCCAGCATTTT
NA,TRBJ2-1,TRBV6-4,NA,CASSDSAGSRNEQFF,TGTGCCAGCAGTGACTCGGCAGGGTCGAGAAATGAGCAGTTCTTC
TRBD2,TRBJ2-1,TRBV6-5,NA,CASSKERGGRSEQFF,TGTGCCAGCTCGAAGGAACGGGGGGGCCGGAGTGAGCAGTTCTTC
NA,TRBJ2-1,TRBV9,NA,CASSAHGTLTYNEQFF,TGTGCCAGCAGCGCCCACGGGACATTGACCTACAATGAGCAGTTCTTC
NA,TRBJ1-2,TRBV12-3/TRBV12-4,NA,CASSSYSNYGYTF,TGTGCCAGCAGTTCCTACAGCAACTATGGCTACACCTTC
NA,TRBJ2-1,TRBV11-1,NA,CASSSRGRGSYNEQFF,TGTGCCAGCAGCTCCAGGGGCCGCGGCTCCTACAATGAGCAGTTCTTC
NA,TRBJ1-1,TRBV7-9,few,CASSLTIGSEAFF,TGTGCCAGCAGCTTAACGATAGGGAGTGAAGCTTTCTTT
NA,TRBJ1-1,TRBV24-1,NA,CATSDGGGTEAFF,TGTGCCACCAGTGATGGGGGGGGTACTGAAGCTTTCTTT
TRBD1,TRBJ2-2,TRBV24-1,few,CATSDFKGDRGPGELFF,TGTGCCACCAGTGATTTTAAGGGGGACAGGGGCCCCGGGGAGCTGTTTTTT
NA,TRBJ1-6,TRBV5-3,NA,CARSPGGGGYNSPLHF,TGTGCCAGAAGCCCGGGGGGGGGCGGCTATAATTCACCCCTCCACTTT
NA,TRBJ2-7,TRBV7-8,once,CASSLVRRGDEQYF,TGTGCCAGCAGCTTAGTTCGCAGGGGAGACGAGCAGTACTTC
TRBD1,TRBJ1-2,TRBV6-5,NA,CASSRDRGPYGYTF,TGTGCCAGCAGTAGGGACAGGGGGCCTTATGGCTACACCTTC
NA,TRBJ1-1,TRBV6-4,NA,CASSPRLNTEAFF,TGTGCCAGCTCCCCCAGATTGAACACTGAAGCTTTCTTT
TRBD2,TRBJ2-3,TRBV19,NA,CASSIAGGRTDTQYF,TGTGCCAGTAGTATAGCGGGGGGTCGCACAGATACGCAGTATTTT
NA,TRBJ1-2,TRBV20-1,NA,CRLGGGDGYTF,TGCAGGCTCGGCGGGGGCGATGGCTACACCTTC
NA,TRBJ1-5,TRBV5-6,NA,CASSLLGRAEQPQHF,TGTGCCAGCAGCTTGTTGGGGAGGGCGGAACAGCCCCAGCATTTT
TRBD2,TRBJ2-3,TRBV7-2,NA,CASCYLAGASTDTQYF,TGTGCCAGCTGCTATTTAGCGGGGGCGAGCACAGATACGCAGTATTTT
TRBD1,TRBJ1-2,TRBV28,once,CASSLTGVQGGYTF,TGTGCCAGCAGTCTGACAGGGGTGCAGGGCGGCTACACCTTC
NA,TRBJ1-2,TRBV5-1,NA,CASSFNGGYGYTF,TGCGCCAGCAGCTTTAACGGTGGCTATGGCTACACCTTC
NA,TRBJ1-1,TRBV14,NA,CASSLQVNTEAFF,TGTGCCAGCAGCCTACAGGTAAACACTGAAGCTTTCTTT
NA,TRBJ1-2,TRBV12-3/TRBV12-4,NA,CASSYRDGYTF,TGTGCCAGCAGTTACAGGGATGGCTACACCTTC
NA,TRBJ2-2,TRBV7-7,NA,CASSAGQTNTGELFF,TGTGCTAGCAGCGCGGGACAGACTAACACCGGGGAGCTGTTTTTT
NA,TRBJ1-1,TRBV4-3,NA,CASSQDRPGNTEAFF,TGCGCCAGCAGCCAAGATAGGCCGGGGAACACTGAAGCTTTCTTT
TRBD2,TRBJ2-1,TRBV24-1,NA,CATSDLRGGTHRNEQFF,TGTGCCACCAGTGATTTGCGGGGGGGGACTCACCGGAATGAGCAGTTCTTC
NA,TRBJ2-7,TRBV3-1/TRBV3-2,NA,CASSQDRHSYEQYF,TGTGCCAGCAGCCAAGATAGGCACAGCTACGAGCAGTACTTC
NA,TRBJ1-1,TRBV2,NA,CASSVRGNTEAFF,TGTGCCAGCAGTGTAAGGGGGAACACTGAAGCTTTCTTT
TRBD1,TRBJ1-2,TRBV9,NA,CASSALGTGHYGYTF,TGTGCCAGCAGCGCCTTAGGGACAGGGCACTATGGCTACACCTTC
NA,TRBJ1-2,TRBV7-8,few,CASSSHGGYTF,TGTGCCAGCAGTTCACACGGGGGCTACACCTTC
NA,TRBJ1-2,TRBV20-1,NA,CSASAGHYNYGYTF,TGCAGTGCTAGTGCGGGACACTATAACTATGGCTACACCTTC
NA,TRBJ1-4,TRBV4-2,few,CASSQGGAPGEKLFF,TGTGCCAGCAGCCAGGGAGGAGCTCCGGGGGAAAAACTGTTTTTT
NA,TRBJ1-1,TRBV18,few,CASSPYRSTEAFF,TGTGCCAGCTCACCATACAGAAGCACTGAAGCTTTCTTT
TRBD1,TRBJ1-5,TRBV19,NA,CASSGTGSQPQHF,TGTGCCAGTTCCGGGACAGGGTCTCAGCCCCAGCATTTT
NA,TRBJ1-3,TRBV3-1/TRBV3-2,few,CASSQVEGAGNTIYF,TGTGCCAGCAGCCAAGTCGAGGGCGCTGGAAACACCATATATTTT
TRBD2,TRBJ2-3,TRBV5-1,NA,CASSSGLAGPLTGDTQYF,TGCGCCAGCAGCTCGGGACTAGCGGGGCCCCTAACGGGAGATACGCAGTATTTT
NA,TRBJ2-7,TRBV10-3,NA,CAISRAFSPYEQYF,TGTGCCATCAGCAGGGCGTTTAGTCCCTACGAGCAGTACTTC
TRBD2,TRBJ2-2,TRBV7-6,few,CASSLDGGTYPGELFF,TGTGCCAGCAGCTTAGACGGGGGGACCTACCCCGGGGAGCTGTTTTTT
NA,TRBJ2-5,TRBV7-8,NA,CASSPRSSQETQYF,TGTGCCAGCAGCCCGAGGAGTAGTCAAGAGACCCAGTACTTC